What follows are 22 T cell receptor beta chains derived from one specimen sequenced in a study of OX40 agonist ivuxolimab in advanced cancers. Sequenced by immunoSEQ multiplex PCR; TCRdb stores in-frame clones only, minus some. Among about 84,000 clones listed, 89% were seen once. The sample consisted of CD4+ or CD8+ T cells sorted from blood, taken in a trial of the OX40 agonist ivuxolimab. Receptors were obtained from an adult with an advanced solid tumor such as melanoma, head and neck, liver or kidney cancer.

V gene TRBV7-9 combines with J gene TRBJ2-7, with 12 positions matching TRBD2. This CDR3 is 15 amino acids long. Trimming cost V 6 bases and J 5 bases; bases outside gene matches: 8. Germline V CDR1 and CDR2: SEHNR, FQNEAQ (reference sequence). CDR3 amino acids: CASRRTSGMTNEQYF. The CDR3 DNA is TGTGCCAGCAGGCGGACTAGCGGGATGACTAACGAGCAGTACTTC.

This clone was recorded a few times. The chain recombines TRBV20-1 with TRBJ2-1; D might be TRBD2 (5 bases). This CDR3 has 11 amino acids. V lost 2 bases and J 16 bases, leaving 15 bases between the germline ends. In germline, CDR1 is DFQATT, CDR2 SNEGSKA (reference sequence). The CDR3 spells CSARFGKKPFF. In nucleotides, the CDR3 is TGCAGTGCTAGATTCGGGAAAAAACCCTTCTTC.

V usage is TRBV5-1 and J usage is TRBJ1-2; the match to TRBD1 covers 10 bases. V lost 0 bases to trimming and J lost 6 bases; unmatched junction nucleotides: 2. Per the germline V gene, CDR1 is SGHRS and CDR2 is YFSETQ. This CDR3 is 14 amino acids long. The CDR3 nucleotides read TGCGCCAGCAGCTTGGCGGGACAGGGGAATGGCTACACCTTC. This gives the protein CASSLAGQGNGYTF. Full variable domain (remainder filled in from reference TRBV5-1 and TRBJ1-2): KAGVTQTPRYLIKTRGQQVTLSCSPISGHRSVSWYQQTPGQGLQFLFEYFSETQRNKGNFPGRFSGRQFSNSRSEMNVSTLELGDSALYLCASSLAGQGNGYTFGSGTRLTVV.

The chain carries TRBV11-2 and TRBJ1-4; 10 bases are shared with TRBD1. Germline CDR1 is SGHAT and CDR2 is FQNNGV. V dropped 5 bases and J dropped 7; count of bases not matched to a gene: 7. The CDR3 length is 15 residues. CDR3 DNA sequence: TGTGCCAGCAGCAAAGGGGACAGGGGTCGTGAAAAACTGTTTTTT. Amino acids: CASSKGDRGREKLFF.

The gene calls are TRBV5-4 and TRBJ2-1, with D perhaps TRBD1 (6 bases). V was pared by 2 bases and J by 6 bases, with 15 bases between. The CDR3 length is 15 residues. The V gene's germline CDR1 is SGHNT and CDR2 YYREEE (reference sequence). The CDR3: CASSLQGPLSNEQFF. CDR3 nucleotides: TGTGCCAGCAGCTTACAGGGACCACTCAGCAATGAGCAGTTCTTC.

In DNA form, the CDR3 reads TGCGCCAGCAGCTTTAGGGTCGCCGGGGAGCTGTTTTTT. Encoded protein: CASSFRVAGELFF. The chain combines TRBV5-1 with TRBJ2-2; D is uncertain. Germline values: CDR1 SGHRS, CDR2 YFSETQ. This CDR3 comprises 13 residues. V was trimmed by 2 bases and J by 6 bases, leaving 8 bases between them.

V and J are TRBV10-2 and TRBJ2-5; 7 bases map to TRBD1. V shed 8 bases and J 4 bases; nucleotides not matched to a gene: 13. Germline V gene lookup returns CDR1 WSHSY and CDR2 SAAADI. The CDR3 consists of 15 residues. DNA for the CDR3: TGCGCCAGCCGTCCGGGGCAGGGGGTATTAGAGACCCAGTACTTC. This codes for CASRPGQGVLETQYF.

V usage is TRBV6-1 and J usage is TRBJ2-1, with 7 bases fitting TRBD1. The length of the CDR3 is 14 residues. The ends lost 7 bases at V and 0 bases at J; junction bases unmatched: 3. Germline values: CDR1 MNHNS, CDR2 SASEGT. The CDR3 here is CASNRDSSYNEQFF. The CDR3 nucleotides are TGTGCCAGCAACCGGGACAGCTCCTACAATGAGCAGTTCTTC.

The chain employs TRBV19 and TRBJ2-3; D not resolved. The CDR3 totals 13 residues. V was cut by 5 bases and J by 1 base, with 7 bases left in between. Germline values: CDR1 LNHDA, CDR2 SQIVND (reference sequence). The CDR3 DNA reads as TGTGCCAGTAGTGGACGGGGCACAGATACGCAGTATTTT. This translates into CASSGRGTDTQYF. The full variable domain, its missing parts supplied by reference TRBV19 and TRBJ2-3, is DGGITQSPKYLFRKEGQNVTLSCEQNLNHDAMYWYRQDPGQGLRLIYYSQIVNDFQKGDIAEGYSVSREKKESFPLTVTSAQKNPTAFYLCASSGRGTDTQYFGPGTRLTVL.

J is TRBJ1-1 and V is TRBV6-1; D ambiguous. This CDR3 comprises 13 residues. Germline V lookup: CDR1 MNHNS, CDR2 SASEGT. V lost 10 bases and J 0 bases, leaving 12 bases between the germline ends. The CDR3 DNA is TGTGCCACCAAGGAGAGTCTGAACACTGAAGCTTTCTTT. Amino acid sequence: CATKESLNTEAFF.

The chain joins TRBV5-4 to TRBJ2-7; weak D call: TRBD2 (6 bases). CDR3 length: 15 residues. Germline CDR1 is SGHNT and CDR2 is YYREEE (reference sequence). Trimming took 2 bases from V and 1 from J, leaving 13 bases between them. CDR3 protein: CASSFRGGRSYEQYF. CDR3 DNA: TGTGCCAGCAGCTTTAGGGGAGGAAGGTCCTACGAGCAGTACTTC. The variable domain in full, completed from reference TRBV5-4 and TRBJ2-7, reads ETGVTQSPTHLIKTRGQQVTLRCSSQSGHNTVSWYQQALGQGPQFIFQYYREEENGRGNFPPRFSGLQFPNYSSELNVNALELDDSALYLCASSFRGGRSYEQYFGPGTRLTVT.

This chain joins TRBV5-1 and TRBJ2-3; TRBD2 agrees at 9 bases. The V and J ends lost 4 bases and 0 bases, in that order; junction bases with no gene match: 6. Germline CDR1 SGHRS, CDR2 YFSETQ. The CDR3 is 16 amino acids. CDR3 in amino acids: CASSIGTSPSTDTQYF. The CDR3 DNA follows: TGCGCCAGCAGCATCGGGACTAGCCCTAGCACAGATACGCAGTATTTT.

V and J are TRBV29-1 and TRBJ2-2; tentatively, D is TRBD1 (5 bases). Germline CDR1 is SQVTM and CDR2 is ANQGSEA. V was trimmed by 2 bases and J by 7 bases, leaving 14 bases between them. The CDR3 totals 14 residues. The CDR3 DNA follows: TGCAGCGTTGAATTGGGGCAAGTCGGCGGGGAGCTGTTTTTT. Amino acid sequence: CSVELGQVGGELFF.

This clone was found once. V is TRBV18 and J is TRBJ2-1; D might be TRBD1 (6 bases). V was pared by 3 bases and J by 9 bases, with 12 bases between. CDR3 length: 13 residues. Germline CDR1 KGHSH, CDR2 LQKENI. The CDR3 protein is CASSPQGWGEQFF. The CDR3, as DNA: TGTGCCAGCTCACCGCAGGGGTGGGGTGAGCAGTTCTTC.

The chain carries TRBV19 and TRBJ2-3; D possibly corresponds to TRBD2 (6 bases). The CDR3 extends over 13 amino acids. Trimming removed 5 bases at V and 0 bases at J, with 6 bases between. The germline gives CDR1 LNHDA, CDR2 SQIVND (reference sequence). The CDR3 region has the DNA TGTGCCAGTAGTGGGACTAGCACAGATACGCAGTATTTT. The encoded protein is CASSGTSTDTQYF.

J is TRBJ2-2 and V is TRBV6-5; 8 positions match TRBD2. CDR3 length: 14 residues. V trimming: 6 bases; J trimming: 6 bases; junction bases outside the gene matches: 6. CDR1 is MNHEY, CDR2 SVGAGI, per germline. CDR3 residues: CASRRSGGAGELFF. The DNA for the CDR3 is TGTGCCAGCAGAAGAAGCGGGGGTGCCGGGGAGCTGTTTTTT.

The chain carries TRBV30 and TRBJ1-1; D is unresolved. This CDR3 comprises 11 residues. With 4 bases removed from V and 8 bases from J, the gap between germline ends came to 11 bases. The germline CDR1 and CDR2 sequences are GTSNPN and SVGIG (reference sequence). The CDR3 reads CAWKRTYEAFF. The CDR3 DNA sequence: TGTGCCTGGAAAAGGACGTACGAAGCTTTCTTT. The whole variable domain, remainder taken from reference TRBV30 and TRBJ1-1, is SQTIHQWPATLVQPVGSPLSLECTVEGTSNPNLYWYRQAAGRGLQLLFYSVGIGQISSEVPQNLSASRPQDRQFILSSKKLLLSDSGFYLCAWKRTYEAFFGQGTRLTVV.

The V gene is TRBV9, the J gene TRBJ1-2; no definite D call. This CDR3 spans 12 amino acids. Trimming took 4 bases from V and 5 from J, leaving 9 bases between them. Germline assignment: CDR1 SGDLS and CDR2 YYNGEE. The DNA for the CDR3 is TGTGCCAGCAGCTTGGTGGGGTATGGCTACACCTTC. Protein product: CASSLVGYGYTF.

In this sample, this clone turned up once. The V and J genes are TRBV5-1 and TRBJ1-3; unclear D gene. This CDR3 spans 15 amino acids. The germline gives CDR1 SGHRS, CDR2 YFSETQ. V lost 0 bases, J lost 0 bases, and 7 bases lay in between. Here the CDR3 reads CASSLDRLSGNTIYF. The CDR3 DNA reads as TGCGCCAGCAGCTTGGACAGACTCTCTGGAAACACCATATATTTT.

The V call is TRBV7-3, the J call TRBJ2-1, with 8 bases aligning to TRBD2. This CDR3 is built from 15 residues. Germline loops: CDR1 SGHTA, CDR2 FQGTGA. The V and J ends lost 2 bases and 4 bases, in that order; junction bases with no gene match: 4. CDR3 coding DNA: TGTGCCAGCAGCTTACCAGCGGGAGCGTACAATGAGCAGTTCTTC. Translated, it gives CASSLPAGAYNEQFF.

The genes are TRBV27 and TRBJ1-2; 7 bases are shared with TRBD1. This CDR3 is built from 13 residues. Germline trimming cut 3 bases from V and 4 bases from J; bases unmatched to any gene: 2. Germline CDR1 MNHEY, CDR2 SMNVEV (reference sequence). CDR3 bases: TGTGCCAGCAGTTTCGCAGGGGGCTATGGCTACACCTTC. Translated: CASSFAGGYGYTF.

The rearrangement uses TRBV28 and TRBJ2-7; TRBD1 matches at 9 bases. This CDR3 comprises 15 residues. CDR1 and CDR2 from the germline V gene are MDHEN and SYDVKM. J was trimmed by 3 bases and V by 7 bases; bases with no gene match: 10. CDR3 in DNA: TGTGCCAGCAAATTCACCGGGACAGGGATCTACGAGCAGTACTTC. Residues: CASKFTGTGIYEQYF. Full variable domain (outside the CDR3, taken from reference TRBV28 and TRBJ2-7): DVKVTQSSRYLVKRTGEKVFLECVQDMDHENMFWYRQDPGLGLRLIYFSYDVKMKEKGDIPEGYSVSREKKERFSLILESASTNQTSMYLCASKFTGTGIYEQYFGPGTRLTVT.